Reported below is one TCR beta chain. Its antigen remains undetermined. It has no much larger one-base neighbor in the sample; base qualities were not kept. Collaborating institutions collected whole blood in K2EDTA tubes following their own protocols. For TCRbeta analysis, collaborators shipped samples as frozen whole blood, isolated PBMCs, or DNA extracted from either of those sample types. The sample belongs to a study of blood T cell repertoires in COVID-19 (dated by TCRdb to the early 2020s). With regard to the full study: Samples covering the acute and convalescent phases of COVID-19 were provided by collaborators in the United States, Italy and Spain. Subjects who had been exposed to COVID-19, were actively infected with it, or had recovered from it provided the deeply sampled blood TCRbeta repertoires that made up the dataset. The repertoires were made available in a free public database intended to serve as a resource for research on the immune response to SARS-CoV-2. The prospective study material was composed of cDNA or gDNA derived from T cells, B-cell-depleted T cells, or PBMCs. A de-identified subject ID, COVID-19 status, age in years and sex were almost always included in the sample metadata. Samples came from the ongoing ImmuneRACE study (first 160 participants) plus 1,254 subjects from 6 global collaborators. Where available, HLA class I and class II types were obtained from metadata supplied by the sample provider rather than from assay-based typing.

For CDR1 and CDR2, the germline V gene lists SGHTA and FQGNSA. There are 13 amino acids in the CDR3, from cysteine to phenylalanine inclusive. The only DNA kept is the CDR3, 39 bases in frame from the first base. V is cut by 0 bases and J by 5 bases, and the space between the germline ends is 6 bases. TCRbeta CDR3 regions were amplified from genomic DNA using the immunoSEQ Assay, a bias-controlled multiplex PCR. Per the source publication's procedure: The number of nucleated cells in each sample was estimated by amplification of reference gene primers within the assay. To quantify the absolute abundance of each unique TCRbeta CDR3 rearrangement, sequence reads were collapsed and filtered. For each sample, productive Simpson clonality was calculated as the square root of Simpson's diversity index over productive rearrangements. TCRdb limited this immuneACCESS table to in-frame rearrangements with V and J called. A share of clones is missing; checked studies link under half to unresolved V genes, and the rest is unexplained. The V and J calls and clone size were taken over from that table, and D and trimming were inferred from the DNA. For this sample the table gives 65,000 to 70,000 clones, of which nearly 80% were detected only once. 5.5% to 7% of the sample is held by the ten biggest clonotypes.

On the study overall, not on this receptor specifically: The amount of clinical and demographic metadata varied by source and participant and was provided uncurated.

This sequence originates from a woman aged 60-75 years with acute or convalescent COVID-19. The receptor chain draws on TRBV7-2 and TRBJ2-3; the D gene lacks a confident call. Sequencing input: peripheral blood. The sequence in DNA is TGTGCCAGCAGCTTAGCCCCGCGAGATACGCAGTATTTT. Translated, it reads CASSLAPRDTQYF.